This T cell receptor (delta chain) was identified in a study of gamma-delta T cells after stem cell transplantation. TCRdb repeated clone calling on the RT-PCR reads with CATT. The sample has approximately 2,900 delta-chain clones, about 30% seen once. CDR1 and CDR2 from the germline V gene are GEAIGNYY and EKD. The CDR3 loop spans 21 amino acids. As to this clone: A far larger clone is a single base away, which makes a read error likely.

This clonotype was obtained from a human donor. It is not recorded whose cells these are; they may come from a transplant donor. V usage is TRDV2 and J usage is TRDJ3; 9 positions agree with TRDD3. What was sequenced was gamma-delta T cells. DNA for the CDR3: TGTGCCTGTGACACCATGGAACTGGGGGAAAGAACCTCCTGGGACACCCGACAGAAGTTTTTC. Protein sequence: CACDTMELGERTSWDTRQKFF.